This T cell receptor beta chain originates from a study of cytomegalovirus exposure and HLA in healthy donors. Study results and limitations: The authors later found HLA-associated TCR beta chains more clonally expanded than equally common others. In vitro confirmation showed three CMV-associated chains to be CMV antigen specific. Previously analyzed data showed that most TCR beta V segments were productive at a frequency of about 87% or about 30%.

This clone was seen once. The target antigen is unknown. The CDR3 length is 14 residues. The germline CDR1 and CDR2 sequences are SGDLS and YYNGEE. V was clipped by 4 bases and J by 4 bases; unmatched bases: 8. A multiplex PCR was run with 60 Vbeta primers and 13 Jbeta primers. Sequenced by immunoSEQ multiplex PCR; TCRdb stores in-frame clones only, minus some. The data contain under 150,000 clones, approximately 75% of them singletons. This clonotype was sampled from a woman between 40 and 50 years old in good health and CMV-seropositive. Sequencing was carried out using PBMCs. The rearrangement uses TRBV9 and TRBJ2-7; 7 bases fit TRBD1. DNA of the CDR3: TGTGCCAGCAGCCCCCATGACAGGGATTACGAGCAGTACTTC. This translates into CASSPHDRDYEQYF.